What follows are 2 T cell receptor beta chains derived from one specimen sequenced in a study of CD8 T cells in Susac syndrome. Random-hexamer reverse transcription was applied to roughly 0.5 to 1 ug RNA. TCRdb redid the calling of the immunoSEQ multiplex PCR reads with MiXCR, one entry per CDR3 protein. The sample has under 80,000 distinct CDR3 sequences, 85% to 95% seen once. The sequenced sample consisted of CD8+ T cells from PBMCs. These receptors originate from a human donor with multiple sclerosis.

The DNA for the CDR3 is TGCGCCAGCAGCCAAGTTCATGAAAACGATAACTATGGCTACACCTTC. Its protein is CASSQVHENDNYGYTF. The J gene is TRBJ1-2, the V gene TRBV4-3; D uncertain. The CDR3 runs to 16 residues. V was cut by 1 base and J by 1 base, with 13 bases left in between. Germline CDR1 and CDR2: LGHNA and YSLEER.

This clonotype was observed once. This chain connects TRBV29-1 to TRBJ1-1; D ambiguous. The CDR3 totals 12 residues. Germline V gene data show CDR1 as SQVTM and CDR2 as ANQGSEA. With 0 bases removed from V and 5 bases from J, the gap between germline ends came to 7 bases. Here the CDR3 DNA reads TGCAGCGTTGAAGACGGGGAAACTGAAGCTTTCTTT. As protein: CSVEDGETEAFF.